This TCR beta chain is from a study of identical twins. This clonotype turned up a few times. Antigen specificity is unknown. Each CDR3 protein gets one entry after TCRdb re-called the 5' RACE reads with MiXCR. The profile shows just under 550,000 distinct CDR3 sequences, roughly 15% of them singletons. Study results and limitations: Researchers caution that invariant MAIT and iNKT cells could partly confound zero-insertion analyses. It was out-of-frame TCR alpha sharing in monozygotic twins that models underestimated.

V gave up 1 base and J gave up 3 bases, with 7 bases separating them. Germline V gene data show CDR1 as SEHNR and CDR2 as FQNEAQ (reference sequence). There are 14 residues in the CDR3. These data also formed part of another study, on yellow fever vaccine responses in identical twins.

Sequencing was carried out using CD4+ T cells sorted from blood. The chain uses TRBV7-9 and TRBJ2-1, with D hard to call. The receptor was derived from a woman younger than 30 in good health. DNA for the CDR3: TGTGCCAGCAGCTTAGGAGAACTCTACAATGAGCAGTTCTTC. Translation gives CASSLGELYNEQFF.